The 21 T cell receptor beta chains below were found in one sample sequenced in a study of spatial heterogeneity in lung cancer. Antigens of these TCRs are unknown. Study outcomes and limitations: The number of expanded tumor alpha and beta chains correlated with mutation number.

Described time point: sample taken at primary tumor resection. TCRdb analysed the 5' RACE reads with MiXCR anew, one entry per CDR3 protein. Of 15,000 to 20,000 distinct CDR3 sequences in the sample, under 8% were seen once. Sequences were derived from lung tumor tissue, sampled at surgery. The receptors originated from a male donor with early-stage non-small cell lung cancer.

There are many counts of this clonotype. This beta chain is off target for a library built for alpha chains, so its abundance means little. V gene TRBV12-3 or TRBV12-4 combines with J gene TRBJ1-1; D call uncertain. The CDR3 is 13 residues long. The V end was cut by 1 base, the J end by 2 bases, with 5 bases between. As DNA, the CDR3 is TGTGCCAGCAGTTTAGGCAGAAACACTGAAGCTTTCTTT. Protein: CASSLGRNTEAFF.

This clonotype was counted ten times or more. For a library built for alpha chains, this beta chain is a stray read; little rests on its size. The J gene is TRBJ1-3, the V gene TRBV18; maybe TRBD1 (5 bases). Germline V gene sequence: CDR1 KGHSH, CDR2 LQKENI. The CDR3 is 14 residues long. Trimming removed 4 bases at V and 0 bases at J, with 7 bases between. The CDR3 bases are TGTGCCAGCTCACAGGACATCTCTGGAAACACCATATATTTT. Its translation is CASSQDISGNTIYF. Filled out from reference TRBV18 and TRBJ1-3, the complete variable domain reads NAGVMQNPRHLVRRRGQEARLRCSPMKGHSHVYWYRQLPEEGLKFMVYLQKENIIDESGMPKERFSAEFPKEGPSILRIQQVVRGDSAAYFCASSQDISGNTIYFGEGSWLTVV.

This clonotype was seen at least ten times. This beta chain is a stray sequence in a library constructed for alpha chains; its clone size is not meaningful. This rearrangement joins TRBV7-2 to TRBJ2-1, with 14 bases that match TRBD2. The CDR3 runs 17 residues. The germline CDR1 and CDR2 sequences are SGHTA and FQGNSA. The V and J ends lost 5 bases and 9 bases, in that order; junction bases with no gene match: 12. The CDR3 DNA is TGTGCCAGCAGCCCCAGACTAGCGGGAGGGTCCTGGGTTGAGCAGTTCTTC. It encodes CASSPRLAGGSWVEQFF.

This clonotype was counted at least ten times. The library was designed around alpha chains, so this beta chain is a stray read whose abundance carries little weight. The CDR3 reads CASSQDLPTGGGHSNQPQHF. In DNA form, the CDR3 reads TGTGCCAGCAGCCAAGATCTGCCGACAGGGGGCGGCCATAGCAATCAGCCCCAGCATTTT. This sequence joins TRBV4-2 and TRBJ1-5; 10 bases are shared with TRBD1. Trimming cost V 0 bases and J 0 bases; bases outside gene matches: 11. The CDR3 extends over 20 amino acids. Germline CDR1 LGHNA, CDR2 YNFKEQ.

This clonotype was recorded at least ten times. The size of this beta chain means little, since it is a stray read in a library made for alpha chains. The chain recombines TRBV20-1 with TRBJ1-1; 8 nucleotides align to TRBD1. The ends lost 6 bases at V and 4 bases at J; junction bases unmatched: 10. The length of the CDR3 is 14 residues. Germline V CDR1 and CDR2: DFQATT, SNEGSKA (reference sequence). CDR3 sequence reads: CSARDRGQGTEAFF. The CDR3, as DNA: TGCAGTGCGCGCGACAGGGGTCAGGGCACTGAAGCTTTCTTT.

This clonotype is labeled medium-sized. This beta chain was picked up by a library intended for alpha chains and is off target, so its count carries little meaning. The gene calls are TRBV29-1 and TRBJ1-2; no firm D call. Germline assignment: CDR1 SQVTM and CDR2 ANQGSEA. The germline V and J ends were trimmed by 3 bases and 7 bases, with 3 bases remaining between them. The CDR3 has 9 residues. The CDR3 nucleotides read TGCAGCGTTGAGGGTGGCTACACCTTC. Its translation is CSVEGGYTF.

By share of the sample, this clonotype is medium-sized. The library was built for alpha chains, so this beta chain is an off-target read and its size means little. The V call is TRBV15, the J call TRBJ2-2; 9 nucleotides match TRBD2. With V trimmed by 0 bases and J by 1 base, 6 bases remained unmatched. Per the germline V gene, CDR1 is LNHNV and CDR2 is YYDKDF (reference sequence). The CDR3 consists of 18 residues. CDR3: CATSRDDRLAVNTGELFF. In DNA, the CDR3 is TGTGCCACCAGCAGAGATGACCGACTAGCGGTGAACACCGGGGAGCTGTTTTTT. Full variable domain (rest looked up from reference TRBV15 and TRBJ2-2): DAMVIQNPRYQVTQFGKPVTLSCSQTLNHNVMYWYQQKSSQAPKLLFHYYDKDFNNEADTPDNFQSRRPNTSFCFLDIRSPGLGDTAMYLCATSRDDRLAVNTGELFFGEGSRLTVL.

This clonotype was observed many times. Since it is a stray read in a library aimed at alpha chains, this beta chain has a size that is not meaningful. The V and J genes are TRBV5-5 and TRBJ2-3; 9 nucleotides agree with TRBD2. Trimming at V came to 2 bases and at J to 0 bases, leaving 13 bases not matched to a gene. This CDR3 region has 19 residues. Germline V gene sequence: CDR1 SGHKS, CDR2 YYEKEE (reference sequence). CDR3 sequence: CASSFEGGRAYFSTDTQYF. The CDR3 DNA is TGTGCCAGCAGCTTTGAGGGCGGGAGGGCCTATTTTAGCACAGATACGCAGTATTTT.

This clonotype was picked up many times. This beta chain slipped into a library made for alpha chains as a stray read, so its size is not meaningful. The gene calls are TRBV20-1 and TRBJ2-4; 16 bases map to TRBD2. The CDR3 totals 17 residues. Germline CDR1 and CDR2: DFQATT and SNEGSKA (reference sequence). V shed 5 bases and J 0 bases; nucleotides not matched to a gene: 4. CDR3 DNA: TGCAGTGCTCTCGGGACTAGCGGGGGGGGAGCCAAAAACATTCAGTACTTC. It specifies CSALGTSGGGAKNIQYF.

Ten or more counts support this clonotype. This beta chain represents an off-target read in a library built for alpha chains; its size is of limited meaning. The rearrangement links TRBV5-6 to TRBJ2-4; tentative D call: TRBD1 (7 bases). V was shortened by 4 bases and J by 6 bases, with 20 bases between the two germline ends. The germline CDR1 and CDR2 sequences are SGHDT and YYEEEE. The CDR3 loop spans 16 amino acids. CDR3 loop: CASSPGGPGGTNIQYF. The DNA for the CDR3 is TGTGCCAGCAGCCCTGGCGGTCCAGGGGGGACAAACATTCAGTACTTC.

As for this clonotype: This beta chain is an unintended read in a library built for alpha chains; its size means little. The V and J genes are TRBV6-4 and TRBJ2-3, with 10 positions matching TRBD2. V lost 0 bases and J lost 2; bases outside the gene matches: 2. This CDR3 is 16 amino acids long. Germline V CDR1 and CDR2: MRHNA, SNTAGT. CDR3 sequence reads: CASSDSSGGATDTQYF. The CDR3, as DNA: TGTGCCAGCAGTGACTCGAGCGGGGGGGCCACAGATACGCAGTATTTT.

About this clonotype itself: This beta chain is an unintended read in a library built for alpha chains; its size means little. The V gene is TRBV6-2 or TRBV6-3, the J gene TRBJ2-1; no clear D gene. Per the germline V gene, CDR1 is MNHEY and CDR2 is SVGEGT. V lost 5 bases to trimming and J lost 8 bases, with 7 bases between them. This CDR3 is 11 amino acids long. CDR3 DNA: TGTGCCAGCAGTCGCTTATATGAGCAGTTCTTC. Amino acids: CASSRLYEQFF.

This clonotype was seen many times. This beta chain lies outside the target of a library built for alpha chains; its clone size means little. This sequence joins TRBV4-3 and TRBJ1-4; possibly TRBD1 for D (5 bases). The CDR3 totals 15 residues. CDR1 is LGHNA and CDR2 is YSLEER in the germline V gene. The germline V and J ends were trimmed by 0 bases and 8 bases, with 13 bases remaining between them. CDR3 residues: CASSQEVGGREKLFF. The DNA for the CDR3 is TGCGCCAGCAGCCAAGAGGTCGGGGGGAGGGAAAAACTGTTTTTT.

There are many counts of this clonotype. This beta chain appears as a stray read in a library generated for alpha chains; its size is not informative. The chain couples TRBV2 to TRBJ2-7; perhaps TRBD1 as D (6 bases). V gave up 4 bases and J gave up 4 bases, with 14 bases separating them. This CDR3 comprises 14 residues. Looked up from germline, CDR1 is SNHLY and CDR2 is FYNNEI. CDR3 sequence reads: CASSGMRGIYEQYF. DNA of the CDR3: TGTGCCAGCAGTGGAATGAGGGGGATTTACGAGCAGTACTTC.

This clonotype has at least ten counts. Being off target in a library aimed at alpha chains, this beta chain has a size of little meaning. The chain couples TRBV5-1 to TRBJ2-3, with no clear D. The CDR3 spans 15 residues. From germline, CDR1 is SGHRS and CDR2 YFSETQ. Trimming removed 0 bases from V and 0 bases from J, with 8 bases in between. The CDR3, as DNA: TGCGCCAGCAGCTTGGAACGGGCTAGCACAGATACGCAGTATTTT. It translates to CASSLERASTDTQYF.

At least ten counts were recorded for this clonotype. A library prepared for alpha chains yielded this beta chain as an off-target read; its size is of little meaning. The CDR3, as DNA: TGTGCCAGCAGCTTATTCGGGGGAAGCTCCTACGAGCAGTACTTC. This codes for CASSLFGGSSYEQYF. This chain connects TRBV7-6 to TRBJ2-7; perhaps TRBD2 as D (6 bases). Trimming took off 2 bases at V and 0 bases at J, with 11 bases between the two ends. CDR1 SGHVS and CDR2 FNYEAQ come from the germline V gene. CDR3 length: 15 residues.

Sample share makes this clonotype medium-sized. This beta chain is an unintended read in a library built for alpha chains; its size means little. V is TRBV5-1 and J is TRBJ2-1, with D hard to call. CDR3 size: 15 residues. The germline V gene encodes CDR1 SGHRS and CDR2 YFSETQ. The ends were cut back, 0 bases at V and 8 bases at J, with 15 bases in the middle. The chain's CDR3 is CASSLDAVAGDEQFF. DNA of the CDR3: TGCGCCAGCAGCTTGGATGCGGTTGCAGGTGATGAGCAGTTCTTC.

This clonotype has ten or more counts. Being off target in a library aimed at alpha chains, this beta chain has a size of little meaning. The V call is TRBV27, the J call TRBJ2-3; 8 nucleotides match TRBD1. CDR1 is MNHEY, CDR2 SMNVEV, per germline (reference sequence). V lost 5 bases, J lost 0 bases, and 4 bases stayed unmatched. The CDR3 is 15 amino acids. The DNA of the CDR3 is TGTGCCAGCAGTCCGACAGGGGTGAGCACAGATACGCAGTATTTT. It codes for CASSPTGVSTDTQYF.

This clonotype was detected ten times or more. Found in a library prepared for alpha chains, this beta chain is an off-target read, and its abundance has little meaning. J is TRBJ2-3 and V is TRBV24-1, with D perhaps TRBD1 (6 bases). V was pared by 7 bases and J by 4 bases, with 17 bases between. Germline V gene lookup returns CDR1 KGHDR and CDR2 SFDVKD. The CDR3 sequence is 15 residues long. Written as DNA, the CDR3 is TGTGCCACCAGATCAGGGGCTTCAGGGGCAGATACGCAGTATTTT. Translation: CATRSGASGADTQYF.

This clonotype was detected many times. Since it is a stray read in a library aimed at alpha chains, this beta chain has a size that is not meaningful. The chain is built from TRBV10-3 and TRBJ2-7; a weak D match, TRBD2 (7 bases). This CDR3 is 13 amino acids long. The V end was cut by 2 bases, the J end by 5 bases, with 10 bases between. The germline gives CDR1 ENHRY, CDR2 SYGVKD. The CDR3 loop reads CAISEGGAHEQYF. The CDR3 nucleotides read TGTGCCATCAGTGAGGGGGGGGCCCACGAGCAGTACTTC.

This clonotype was seen many times. This beta chain is an unintended read in a library built for alpha chains; its size means little. V and J are TRBV29-1 and TRBJ2-5, with 8 bases lining up with TRBD1. This CDR3 has 11 amino acids. CDR1 is SQVTM, CDR2 ANQGSEA, per germline. Trimming cost V 6 bases and J 5 bases; bases outside gene matches: 2. DNA for the CDR3: TGCAGCGTCGGACAGGGCGAGACCCAGTACTTC. It yields the protein CSVGQGETQYF.